Below, 25 T cell receptor beta chains from the same sample are listed, as sequenced in a study of CD8 T cells in Susac syndrome. The RNA input was about 0.5 to 1 ug, and it was reverse transcribed with random hexamers. TCRdb redid the calling of the immunoSEQ multiplex PCR reads with MiXCR, one entry per CDR3 protein. The sample includes 200,000 or so distinct CDR3 sequences, 85% to 95% of them seen just once. Material for sequencing was CD8+ T cells from PBMCs. These receptors were taken from a human donor with Susac syndrome.

CDR3 in DNA: TGTGCCAGCAGTCTCGGGACCAGGAATGAGCAGTTCTTC. This sequence encodes CASSLGTRNEQFF. The genes are TRBV6-2 or TRBV6-3 and TRBJ2-1; D is tentatively TRBD1 or TRBD2 (5 bases each). The CDR3 runs to 13 residues. Germline values: CDR1 MNHEY, CDR2 SVGEGT. V was shortened by 5 bases and J by 7 bases, with 12 bases between the two germline ends.

The chain joins TRBV9 to TRBJ2-5; 7 bases are shared with TRBD2. Germline V gene sequence: CDR1 SGDLS, CDR2 YYNGEE. The CDR3 covers 13 residues. The V segment lost 6 bases and the J segment 4 bases; nucleotides outside the gene matches: 6. The CDR3 is CASTKGTTETQYF. CDR3 DNA: TGTGCCAGCACCAAAGGGACTACAGAGACCCAGTACTTC.

This chain uses TRBV30 with TRBJ1-5; D is unresolved. The V gene's germline CDR1 is GTSNPN and CDR2 SVGIG (reference sequence). The CDR3 extends over 15 amino acids. Trimming shortened V by 0 bases and J by 7 bases, and 16 bases separated the two germline ends. The CDR3 loop is CAWSVALTGRQPQHF. As DNA, the CDR3 is TGTGCCTGGAGTGTAGCGCTGACCGGTAGGCAGCCCCAGCATTTT. The full variable domain, its missing parts supplied by reference TRBV30 and TRBJ1-5, is SQTIHQWPATLVQPVGSPLSLECTVEGTSNPNLYWYRQAAGRGLQLLFYSVGIGQISSEVPQNLSASRPQDRQFILSSKKLLLSDSGFYLCAWSVALTGRQPQHFGDGTRLSIL.

This clonotype has a single count. The genes are TRBV7-9 and TRBJ2-5, with unresolved D. Germline CDR1 SEHNR, CDR2 FQNEAQ (reference sequence). The CDR3 extends over 15 amino acids. The V gene lost 1 base and the J gene lost 4 bases, with 13 bases spanning the gap. CDR3 DNA: TGTGCCAGCAGCTTAGGCACTTCTGAAGGAGAGACCCAGTACTTC. This gives the protein CASSLGTSEGETQYF. The full variable domain, completed using reference TRBV7-9 and TRBJ2-5, is DTGVSQNPRHKITKRGQNVTFRCDPISEHNRLYWYRQTLGQGPEFLTYFQNEAQLEKSRLLSDRFSAERPKGSFSTLEIQRTEQGDSAMYLCASSLGTSEGETQYFGPGTRLLVL.

This clonotype occurred once. The genes are TRBV9 and TRBJ2-7; a weak D match, TRBD1 (5 bases). Germline values: CDR1 SGDLS, CDR2 YYNGEE. Trimming took 4 bases from V and 5 from J, leaving 22 bases between them. The CDR3 is 16 amino acids. CDR3: CASSTQGRIELDEQYF. The CDR3 DNA sequence: TGTGCCAGCAGCACCCAGGGTCGTATCGAATTGGACGAGCAGTACTTC.

This sequence joins TRBV2 and TRBJ1-6; TRBD1 is a possible D gene (6 bases). The CDR3 totals 13 residues. The germline V gene has CDR1 SNHLY and CDR2 FYNNEI. Between the trimmed V and J ends, which lost 8 bases and 10 bases, there was a span of 15 bases. Here the CDR3 DNA reads TGTGCCAGCCTCATTGGGGGGGCCTCACCCCTCCACTTT. Encoded protein: CASLIGGASPLHF.

The V call is TRBV27, the J call TRBJ2-7, with D perhaps given as TRBD1 or TRBD2 (5 bases each). CDR3 size: 15 residues. The germline V and J ends were trimmed by 0 bases and 0 bases, with 9 bases remaining between them. Germline lookup yields CDR1 MNHEY and CDR2 SMNVEV (reference sequence). CDR3 loop: CASSLSGVSSYEQYF. The DNA for the CDR3 is TGTGCCAGCAGTTTATCGGGGGTATCCTCCTACGAGCAGTACTTC.

V usage is TRBV9 and J usage is TRBJ1-1; D unclear. Trimming removed 4 bases at V and 4 bases at J, with 17 bases between. Germline CDR1 is SGDLS and CDR2 is YYNGEE. CDR3 length: 15 amino acids. The CDR3 region is CASSSTGEGFTEAFF. In DNA, the CDR3 is TGTGCCAGCAGCAGTACGGGAGAAGGGTTCACTGAAGCTTTCTTT.

The chain carries TRBV9 and TRBJ1-3, with D possibly TRBD1 on 6 matching bases. The CDR3 covers 14 residues. Germline loops: CDR1 SGDLS, CDR2 YYNGEE. Trimming took off 7 bases at V and 3 bases at J, with 14 bases between the two ends. CDR3 sequence reads: CASQGGPNGNTIYF. For the CDR3, the DNA is TGTGCCAGCCAAGGGGGGCCAAATGGAAACACCATATATTTT.

The V call is TRBV12-3 or TRBV12-4, the J call TRBJ1-5; D uncertain. This CDR3 is built from 13 residues. The V and J ends lost 5 bases and 3 bases respectively, with 8 bases between them. The CDR3 DNA reads as TGTGCCAGCAGTAGAGTTAACAATCAGCCCCAGCATTTT. Amino acid sequence: CASSRVNNQPQHF.

The chain links TRBV19 to TRBJ1-5; D uncertain. The CDR3 totals 15 residues. Germline-derived CDR1 and CDR2 are LNHDA and SQIVND (reference sequence). V lost 7 bases to trimming and J lost 2 bases, with 15 bases between them. This CDR3 reads CASTWTSGGNQPQHF. The CDR3 DNA sequence: TGTGCCAGTACCTGGACCTCAGGCGGCAATCAGCCCCAGCATTTT.

The CDR3 reads CASSMSAGVFYNEQFF. The DNA of the CDR3 is TGTGCCAGTAGTATGAGTGCAGGGGTTTTCTACAATGAGCAGTTCTTC. The chain has TRBV19 and TRBJ2-1, with D maybe TRBD1 (6 bases). The V end lost 3 bases, the J end lost 3 bases, and 15 bases lay between the germline ends. CDR3 length: 16 amino acids. Germline V lookup: CDR1 LNHDA, CDR2 SQIVND (reference sequence).

The chain employs TRBV12-3 or TRBV12-4 and TRBJ1-1, with 9 bases lining up with TRBD1. This CDR3 spans 14 amino acids. After removal of 5 bases from V and 4 bases from J, the junction contained 5 bases not matched to a gene. The CDR3 DNA is TGTGCCAGCAGTACGGGACAGGGTTTCACTGAAGCTTTCTTT. Encoded protein: CASSTGQGFTEAFF.

J is TRBJ1-1 and V is TRBV3-1, with a tentative D call TRBD1 (5 bases). CDR1 and CDR2 from the germline V gene are LGHDT and YNNKEL (reference sequence). With 0 bases removed from V and 1 base from J, the gap between germline ends came to 9 bases. CDR3 size: 15 residues. This chain's CDR3 is CASSQDGGWNTEAFF. In DNA, the CDR3 is TGTGCCAGCAGCCAAGATGGGGGTTGGAACACTGAAGCTTTCTTT.

The V call is TRBV28, the J call TRBJ2-6, with unresolved D. V was shortened by 1 base and J by 0 bases, with 7 bases between the two germline ends. This CDR3 has 16 residues. Germline V CDR1 and CDR2: MDHEN, SYDVKM. This chain's CDR3 is CASSLLSYSGANVLTF. CDR3 DNA sequence: TGTGCCAGCAGTTTATTAAGTTACTCTGGGGCCAACGTCCTGACTTTC.

V usage is TRBV30 and J usage is TRBJ2-1; TRBD1 matches 9 bases. V was clipped by 4 bases and J by 8 bases; unmatched bases: 9. The CDR3 consists of 14 residues. The germline CDR1 and CDR2 sequences are GTSNPN and SVGIG (reference sequence). In nucleotides, the CDR3 is TGTGCCTGGAAAGAAACAGGGGGCGCCGATGAGCAGTTCTTC. It translates to CAWKETGGADEQFF.

The CDR3: CASSQDLPGSTDTQYF. The CDR3 nucleotides read TGTGCCAGCAGCCAAGATCTCCCCGGGAGCACAGATACGCAGTATTTT. J is TRBJ2-3 and V is TRBV3-1; D unclear. Per the germline V gene, CDR1 is LGHDT and CDR2 is YNNKEL (reference sequence). Trimming cost V 0 bases and J 0 bases, with 10 bases left between them. The CDR3 is 16 residues long.

The count of this clonotype is one. This chain uses TRBV28 with TRBJ1-2; unclear D gene. The germline V and J ends were trimmed by 3 bases and 1 base, with 6 bases remaining between them. This CDR3 is 13 amino acids long. Looked up from germline, CDR1 is MDHEN and CDR2 is SYDVKM. CDR3 sequence (DNA): TGTGCCAGCAGTTTGCTGATTAACTATGGCTACACCTTC. Its protein product is CASSLLINYGYTF.

CDR3 residues: CASTFEASGRSHEQFF. CDR3 DNA sequence: TGTGCCAGCACCTTTGAGGCTAGCGGGAGGTCTCATGAGCAGTTCTTC. This chain connects TRBV12-3 or TRBV12-4 to TRBJ2-1; 11 nucleotides agree with TRBD2. Germline trimming cut 7 bases from V and 8 bases from J; bases unmatched to any gene: 13. This CDR3 has 16 amino acids.

In its sample, this clonotype was seen a few times. This chain uses TRBV12-3 or TRBV12-4 with TRBJ2-7; 11 nucleotides agree with TRBD1. The CDR3 contains 14 residues. V shed 5 bases, J shed 3 bases, and the junction held 3 bases outside the gene matches. The CDR3 is CASSHGTGGYEQYF. In nucleotides, the CDR3 is TGTGCCAGCAGTCACGGGACAGGGGGCTACGAGCAGTACTTC.

The chain recombines TRBV5-1 with TRBJ2-3; D may be TRBD1 (5 bases). The CDR3 runs 15 residues. CDR1 is SGHRS, CDR2 YFSETQ, per germline. The ends were cut back, 5 bases at V and 1 base at J, with 14 bases in the middle. The CDR3 nucleotides read TGCGCCAGCAGGGTACAGGAGCTTCGCACAGATACGCAGTATTTT. Residues: CASRVQELRTDTQYF.

The chain links TRBV25-1 to TRBJ2-2; D unresolved. The germline V gene has CDR1 MGHDK and CDR2 SYGVNS. V was shortened by 1 base and J by 5 bases, with 8 bases between the two germline ends. CDR3 length equals 14 residues. The chain's CDR3 is CASSEWVETGELFF. CDR3 bases: TGTGCCAGCAGTGAATGGGTGGAGACCGGGGAGCTGTTTTTT.

The J gene is TRBJ1-2, the V gene TRBV6-5, with D perhaps TRBD1 (6 bases). The CDR3 consists of 13 residues. The ends were cut back, 6 bases at V and 2 bases at J, with 10 bases in the middle. The germline gives CDR1 MNHEY, CDR2 SVGAGI. CDR3 coding DNA: TGTGCCAGCAGAAAAGACAGGAACTATGGCTACACCTTC. Translating gives CASRKDRNYGYTF.

The V call is TRBV20-1, the J call TRBJ2-2; 8 bases map to TRBD2. With V trimmed by 5 bases and J by 4 bases, 0 bases remained unmatched. Germline V gene sequence: CDR1 DFQATT, CDR2 SNEGSKA (reference sequence). The CDR3 contains 12 residues. As DNA, the CDR3 is TGCAGTGCTGCGGGGGGCACCGGGGAGCTGTTTTTT. Residues: CSAAGGTGELFF.

The rearrangement uses TRBV30 and TRBJ1-1; 8 nucleotides match TRBD1. Per germline, CDR1 GTSNPN and CDR2 SVGIG (reference sequence). J was trimmed by 10 bases and V by 0 bases; bases with no gene match: 7. The CDR3 spans 13 residues. The CDR3 spells CAWSVQGVLLAFF. The CDR3, as DNA: TGTGCCTGGAGTGTACAGGGGGTTCTTTTAGCTTTCTTT.